This TCR beta chain is from a study of TIL therapy for anti-PD-1-resistant metastatic lung cancer. Sequencing used immunoSEQ v3. Data came from immunoSEQ multiplex PCR; TCRdb stores just in-frame clones and leaves some out. Among about 48,000 clones listed, about two thirds were seen once. The CDR3 covers 16 residues. Trimming shortened V by 3 bases and J by 0 bases, and 12 bases separated the two germline ends. Germline CDR1 and CDR2: MGHRA and YSYEKL. Regarding time point: pre-treatment sample, taken before nivolumab and TIL therapy. Most excised metastases sampled were pleural nodules or supraclavicular lymph nodes.

This clonotype was obtained from a person aged 25-85 years with non-small cell lung cancer. This chain uses TRBV4-1 with TRBJ1-3, with D possibly TRBD1 on 6 matching bases. This material consisted of tumor tissue, taken at baseline. The CDR3 DNA sequence: TGCGCCAGCAGCCAGTACAGGGCCGGCTCTGGAAACACCATATATTTT. This gives the protein CASSQYRAGSGNTIYF.